What follows are 24 T cell receptor beta chains derived from one specimen sequenced in a study of blood T cell repertoires in COVID-19. Clones were read by immunoSEQ multiplex PCR, and TCRdb kept only the in-frame ones, dropping some. Of some 160,000 clones listed, around 80% were seen once; the top ten hold around 17%. Input material: PBMCs or T cells enriched from blood (not recorded which). The source is a woman in her sixties or seventies in a cohort exposed to, infected with or recovered from COVID-19 (not recorded which).

V and J are TRBV18 and TRBJ2-2; TRBD2 agrees at 10 bases. Germline V gene data show CDR1 as KGHSH and CDR2 as LQKENI. The V segment lost 4 bases and the J segment 4 bases; nucleotides outside the gene matches: 9. The CDR3 spans 17 residues. This chain's CDR3 is CASSQLAGSRGTGELFF. DNA of the CDR3: TGTGCCAGCTCACAACTAGCGGGATCCCGGGGCACCGGGGAGCTGTTTTTT.

The V call is TRBV9, the J call TRBJ1-4, with TRBD1 matching over 8 bases. The CDR3 contains 15 residues. V lost 0 bases to trimming and J lost 8 bases; unmatched junction nucleotides: 6. Germline assignment: CDR1 SGDLS and CDR2 YYNGEE. The CDR3 nucleotides are TGTGCCAGCAGCGTAGGGACAGGGAGGAGGGAAAAACTGTTTTTT. Translation: CASSVGTGRREKLFF.

The rearrangement joins TRBV3-1 (or the pseudogene TRBV3-2) to TRBJ1-2, with 9 bases fitting TRBD1. The germline V gene has CDR1 LGHDT and CDR2 YNNKEL (reference sequence). This CDR3 has 13 amino acids. The V segment lost 6 bases and the J segment 4 bases; nucleotides outside the gene matches: 3. This chain's CDR3 is CASRGQGTYGYTF. CDR3 in DNA: TGTGCCAGCAGGGGACAGGGAACCTATGGCTACACCTTC.

In this sample, this clone turned up a few times. This chain uses TRBV27 with TRBJ1-6; TRBD1 agrees at 9 bases. CDR3 length: 17 residues. J gave up 10 bases and V 0 bases, and 10 bases lay outside the gene matches. Germline V gene sequence: CDR1 MNHEY, CDR2 SMNVEV (reference sequence). The CDR3 sequence: CASSLSTGTGFWSPLHF. DNA for the CDR3: TGTGCCAGCAGTTTATCAACCGGGACAGGGTTTTGGTCACCCCTCCACTTT.

This chain joins TRBV19 and TRBJ2-5, with D possibly TRBD1 on 6 matching bases. The germline gives CDR1 LNHDA, CDR2 SQIVND (reference sequence). V shed 1 base and J shed 2 bases, with 8 bases lying between them. The CDR3 has 14 residues. This chain's CDR3 is CASSIGTAQETQYF. As DNA, the CDR3 is TGTGCCAGTAGTATAGGGACAGCTCAAGAGACCCAGTACTTC.

The CDR3 region is CASSPVTGTGEETQYF. Here the CDR3 DNA reads TGTGCCAGCAGCCCCGTGACCGGGACAGGGGAAGAGACCCAGTACTTC. The chain is built from TRBV3-1 (or the pseudogene TRBV3-2) and TRBJ2-5; TRBD1 matches at 10 bases. There are 16 residues in the CDR3. The V and J ends lost 4 bases and 3 bases, in that order; junction bases with no gene match: 8. Germline assignment: CDR1 LGHDT and CDR2 YNNKEL (reference sequence).

The chain links TRBV4-1 to TRBJ1-2; the D gene is possibly TRBD1 (6 bases). Germline V gene lookup returns CDR1 MGHRA and CDR2 YSYEKL. CDR3 length equals 14 residues. Trimming shortened V by 1 base and J by 4 bases, and 10 bases separated the two germline ends. In DNA, the CDR3 is TGCGCCAGCAGCCAAGCAGGGGCGGGCTATGGCTACACCTTC. It translates to CASSQAGAGYGYTF.

CDR3 residues: CASSQQTGISGNTIYF. CDR3 in DNA: TGTGCCAGCAGCCAACAAACAGGGATCTCTGGAAACACCATATATTTT. The rearrangement links TRBV3-1 (or the pseudogene TRBV3-2) to TRBJ1-3; D is possibly TRBD1 (6 bases). Trimming removed 2 bases at V and 0 bases at J, with 11 bases between. This CDR3 spans 16 amino acids. Germline V gene sequence: CDR1 LGHDT, CDR2 YNNKEL (reference sequence).

CDR3 in amino acids: CASSLRHRGDQPQHF. The CDR3 DNA sequence: TGTGCCAGCAGTTTACGCCACCGCGGCGATCAGCCCCAGCATTTT. The V and J genes are TRBV28 and TRBJ1-5; D is undetermined. V was cut by 2 bases and J by 5 bases, with 13 bases left in between. Germline V gene lookup returns CDR1 MDHEN and CDR2 SYDVKM. The CDR3 runs to 15 residues.

The V and J genes are TRBV6-6 and TRBJ2-7, with a possible D match to TRBD2 (6 bases). From germline, CDR1 is MNHNY and CDR2 SVGAGI (reference sequence). V was clipped by 2 bases and J by 0 bases, with 11 bases between them. The CDR3 is made up of 15 amino acids. Written as DNA, the CDR3 is TGTGCCAGCAGTTACCCGGTGCGGGACTCCTACGAGCAGTACTTC. Amino acids: CASSYPVRDSYEQYF.

The V gene is TRBV27, the J gene TRBJ2-7, with D possibly TRBD2 on 6 matching bases. V dropped 6 bases and J dropped 5 bases, with 20 bases sitting between them. CDR1 is MNHEY, CDR2 SMNVEV, per germline (reference sequence). CDR3 length: 15 residues. In DNA form, the CDR3 reads TGTGCCAGCAGATCGTTACTAGCTGTAGTCGACGAGCAGTACTTC. It yields the protein CASRSLLAVVDEQYF.

V and J are TRBV6-2 or TRBV6-3 and TRBJ2-7; 15 nucleotides align to TRBD2. V shed 5 bases and J 2 bases; nucleotides not matched to a gene: 4. This CDR3 region has 16 residues. Germline CDR1 MNHEY, CDR2 SVGEGT. CDR3 in DNA: TGTGCCAGCAGTCAGGGACTAGCGGGAGGCCCCTACGAGCAGTACTTC. It encodes CASSQGLAGGPYEQYF.

The chain recombines TRBV19 with TRBJ1-3; D is unresolved. The V end was cut by 5 bases, the J end by 3 bases, with 5 bases between. Germline lookup yields CDR1 LNHDA and CDR2 SQIVND (reference sequence). The CDR3 has 12 residues. CDR3 sequence (DNA): TGTGCCAGTAGTTCGGGTGGAAACACCATATATTTT. Its translation is CASSSGGNTIYF.

The chain uses TRBV6-2 or TRBV6-3 and TRBJ1-4; D unresolved. The V gene's germline CDR1 is MNHEY and CDR2 SVGEGT. The V and J ends lost 4 bases and 8 bases respectively, with 11 bases between them. The CDR3 has 13 residues. In nucleotides, the CDR3 is TGTGCCAGCAGTTTCGTCGGAGGAGAAAAACTGTTTTTT. As protein: CASSFVGGEKLFF.

This clone has a handful of counts. The chain is built from TRBV20-1 and TRBJ1-1; D is uncertain. V was shortened by 7 bases and J by 4 bases, with 16 bases between the two germline ends. This CDR3 comprises 13 residues. In germline, CDR1 is DFQATT, CDR2 SNEGSKA (reference sequence). CDR3 protein: CSVSEAPGTEAFF. CDR3 nucleotides: TGCAGTGTAAGTGAGGCACCGGGCACTGAAGCTTTCTTT.

The chain couples TRBV10-3 to TRBJ1-2, with TRBD1 matching over 8 bases. This CDR3 contains 15 residues. Germline-derived CDR1 and CDR2 are ENHRY and SYGVKD. J lost 2 bases, V lost 5 bases, and 7 bases had no gene match. CDR3 sequence (DNA): TGTGCCATCAGTATACAGGGGGGCGCAAACTATGGCTACACCTTC. It codes for CAISIQGGANYGYTF.

V usage is TRBV5-1 and J usage is TRBJ2-1; possible D gene TRBD2, 6 bases. Germline V gene lookup returns CDR1 SGHRS and CDR2 YFSETQ. The CDR3 loop spans 12 amino acids. V was trimmed by 0 bases and J by 9 bases, leaving 7 bases between them. The CDR3 here is CASSLDSGEQFF. CDR3 DNA sequence: TGCGCCAGCAGCTTGGATAGCGGTGAGCAGTTCTTC.

The chain joins TRBV6-4 to TRBJ2-7, with 10 bases aligning to TRBD1. CDR1 is MRHNA and CDR2 is SNTAGT in the germline V gene. V gave up 3 bases and J gave up 4 bases; unmatched junction bases: 9. The CDR3 has 16 residues. CDR3 sequence (DNA): TGTGCCAGCAGTGAAACACCGGGACAGGGGAAGTACGAGCAGTACTTC. Amino acid sequence: CASSETPGQGKYEQYF.

This chain connects TRBV5-6 to TRBJ2-7; 7 bases map to TRBD2. V gave up 0 bases and J gave up 2 bases; unmatched junction bases: 8. The CDR3 extends over 16 amino acids. Germline values: CDR1 SGHDT, CDR2 YYEEEE. For the CDR3, the DNA is TGTGCCAGCAGCTTGGATGCGGGACTACCTGCCTACGAGCAGTACTTC. It yields the protein CASSLDAGLPAYEQYF.

This clone was counted only a few times. The rearrangement joins TRBV4-2 to TRBJ1-3; 9 bases line up with TRBD1. V was clipped by 1 base and J by 8 bases; unmatched bases: 6. The CDR3 is 15 residues long. Per the germline V gene, CDR1 is LGHNA and CDR2 is YNFKEQ. The CDR3 coding sequence is TGTGCCAGCAGCCAAGTAGTCGGACAGGGGCACACCATATATTTT. Translation: CASSQVVGQGHTIYF.

This clone was picked up a small number of times. The chain has TRBV18 and TRBJ2-2, with a weak D call TRBD2 (5 bases). CDR3 length: 14 residues. The V end lost 6 bases, the J end lost 6 bases, and 14 bases lay between the germline ends. Germline V gene sequence: CDR1 KGHSH, CDR2 LQKENI. The CDR3 here is CASSPGIFSGELFF. The DNA of the CDR3 is TGTGCCAGCTCCCCGGGGATTTTTTCCGGGGAGCTGTTTTTT. Full variable domain (missing parts from reference TRBV18 and TRBJ2-2): NAGVMQNPRHLVRRRGQEARLRCSPMKGHSHVYWYRQLPEEGLKFMVYLQKENIIDESGMPKERFSAEFPKEGPSILRIQQVVRGDSAAYFCASSPGIFSGELFFGEGSRLTVL.

The V and J genes are TRBV7-9 and TRBJ1-5; weak D call: TRBD1 (6 bases). Trimming pared 3 bases from V and 11 bases from J, leaving 29 bases between. Germline-derived CDR1 and CDR2 are SEHNR and FQNEAQ (reference sequence). The CDR3 totals 18 residues. CDR3 amino acids: CASSFLTGPILDRWAQHF. For the CDR3, the DNA is TGTGCCAGCAGCTTTTTGACAGGCCCAATTCTAGACAGATGGGCCCAGCATTTT.

This clone appeared a few times. The chain recombines TRBV7-2 with TRBJ2-5; 9 bases agree with TRBD2. From germline, CDR1 is SGHTA and CDR2 FQGNSA. V lost 1 base, J lost 4 bases, and 10 bases stayed unmatched. This CDR3 is built from 17 residues. The CDR3, as DNA: TGTGCCAGCAGCTTAGGGTCTGGCGGGAGGGCCGGAGAGACCCAGTACTTC. Residues: CASSLGSGGRAGETQYF. Using reference TRBV7-2 and TRBJ2-5 for the parts outside the CDR3, the full variable domain is GAGVSQSPSNKVTEKGKDVELRCDPISGHTALYWYRQSLGQGLEFLIYFQGNSAPDKSGLPSDRFSAERTGGSVSTLTIQRTQQEDSAVYLCASSLGSGGRAGETQYFGPGTRLLVL.

In this sample, this clone turned up a few times. The chain is built from TRBV7-8 and TRBJ2-3; 8 bases align to TRBD1. Germline-derived CDR1 and CDR2 are SGHVS and FQNEAQ. V was pared by 3 bases and J by 12 bases, with 5 bases of the junction left unmatched. CDR3 length: 12 residues. The CDR3 nucleotides are TGTGCCAGCAGCTTGGAGGGACAGGTTCAGTATTTT. It translates to CASSLEGQVQYF.